The following is a T cell receptor beta chain sequence with its context. Samples underwent the assay at deep level. TCRdb keeps only in-frame clones here, not all; method: immunoSEQ multiplex PCR. The sample holds some 2.4 million clones, roughly 93% seen once. The sample comes from a study of shared clonotypes between healthy human individuals. CDR3 size: 16 residues. V lost 2 bases to trimming and J lost 5 bases; unmatched junction nucleotides: 9. The germline CDR1 and CDR2 sequences are SGHRS and YFSETQ. The chain employs TRBV5-1 and TRBJ2-2, with 7 bases matching TRBD1. Specimen: naive CD4+ T cells from PBMCs. Subset in this sample: CD45RA+ positively selected. The receptor comes from a man between 18 and 35 years old in good health. Some clones in this sample may be carry-over from other donors' samples. The CDR3 is CASSFRQGVGTGELFF. The CDR3 DNA reads TGCGCCAGCAGCTTTAGACAGGGAGTGGGAACCGGGGAGCTGTTTTTT. Filled out from reference TRBV5-1 and TRBJ2-2, the complete variable domain reads KAGVTQTPRYLIKTRGQQVTLSCSPISGHRSVSWYQQTPGQGLQFLFEYFSETQRNKGNFPGRFSGRQFSNSRSEMNVSTLELGDSALYLCASSFRQGVGTGELFFGEGSRLTVL.